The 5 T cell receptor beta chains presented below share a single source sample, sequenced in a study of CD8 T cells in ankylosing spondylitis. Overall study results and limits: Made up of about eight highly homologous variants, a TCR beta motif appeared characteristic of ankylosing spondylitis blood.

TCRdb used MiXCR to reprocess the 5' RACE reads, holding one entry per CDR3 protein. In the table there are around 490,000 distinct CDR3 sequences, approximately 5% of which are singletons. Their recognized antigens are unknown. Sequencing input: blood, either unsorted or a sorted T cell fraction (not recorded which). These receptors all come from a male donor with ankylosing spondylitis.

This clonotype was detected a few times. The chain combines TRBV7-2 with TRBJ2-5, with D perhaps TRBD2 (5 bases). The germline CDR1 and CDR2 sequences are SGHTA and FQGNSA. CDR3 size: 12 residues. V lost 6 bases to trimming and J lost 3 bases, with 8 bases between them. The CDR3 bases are TGTGCCAGCAGGCGAGGGAAAGAGACCCAGTACTTC. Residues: CASRRGKETQYF.

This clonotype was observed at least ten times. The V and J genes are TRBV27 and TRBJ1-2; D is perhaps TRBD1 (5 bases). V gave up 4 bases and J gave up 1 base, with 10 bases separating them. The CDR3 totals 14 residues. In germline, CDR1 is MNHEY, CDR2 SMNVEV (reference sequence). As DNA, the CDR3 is TGTGCCAGCAGTTCGACAGCGGTTAACTATGGCTACACCTTC. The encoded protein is CASSSTAVNYGYTF.

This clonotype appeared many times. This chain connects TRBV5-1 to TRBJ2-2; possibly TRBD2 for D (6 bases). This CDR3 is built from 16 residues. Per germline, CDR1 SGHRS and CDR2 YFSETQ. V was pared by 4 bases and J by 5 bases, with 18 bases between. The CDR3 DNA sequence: TGCGCCAGCAGCCCCATATGGATAGCGGTTACCGGGGAGCTGTTTTTT. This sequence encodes CASSPIWIAVTGELFF.

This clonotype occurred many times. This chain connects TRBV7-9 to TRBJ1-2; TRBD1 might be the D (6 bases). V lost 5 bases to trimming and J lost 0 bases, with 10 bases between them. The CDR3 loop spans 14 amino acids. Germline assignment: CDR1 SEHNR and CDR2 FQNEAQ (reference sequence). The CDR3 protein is CASSARTANYGYTF. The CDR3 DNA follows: TGTGCCAGCAGCGCTCGGACAGCTAACTATGGCTACACCTTC.

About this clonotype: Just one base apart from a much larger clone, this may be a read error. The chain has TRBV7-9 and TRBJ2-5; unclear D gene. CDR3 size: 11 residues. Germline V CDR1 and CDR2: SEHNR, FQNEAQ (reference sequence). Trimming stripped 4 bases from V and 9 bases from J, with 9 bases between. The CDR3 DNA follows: TGTGCCAGCAGCTCCATGGCGGCCCAGTACTTC. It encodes CASSSMAAQYF. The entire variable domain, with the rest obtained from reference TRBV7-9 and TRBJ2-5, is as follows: DTGVSQNPRHKITKRGQNVTFRCDPISEHNRLYWYRQTLGQGPEFLTYFQNEAQLEKSRLLSDRFSAERPKGSFSTLEIQRTEQGDSAMYLCASSSMAAQYFGPGTRLLVL.